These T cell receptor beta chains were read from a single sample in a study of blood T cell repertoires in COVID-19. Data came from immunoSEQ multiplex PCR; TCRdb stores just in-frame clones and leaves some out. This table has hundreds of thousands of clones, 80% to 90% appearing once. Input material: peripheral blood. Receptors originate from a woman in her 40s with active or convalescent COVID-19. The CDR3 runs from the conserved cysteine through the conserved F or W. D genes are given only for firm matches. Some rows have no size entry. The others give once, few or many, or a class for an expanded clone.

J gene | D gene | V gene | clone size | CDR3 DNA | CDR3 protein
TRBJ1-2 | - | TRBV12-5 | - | TGTGCTAGTGGTTTGGCGGGACTGCCACTCTATGGCTACACCTTC | CASGLAGLPLYGYTF
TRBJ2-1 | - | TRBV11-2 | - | TGTGCCAGCAGCTGGGGGCTGGGGCCAAATAATGAGCAGTTCTTC | CASSWGLGPNNEQFF
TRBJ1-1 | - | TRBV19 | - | TGTGCCAGTAGTATACCCTTCGACAGCCTGAACACTGAAGCTTTCTTT | CASSIPFDSLNTEAFF
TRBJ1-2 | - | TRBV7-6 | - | TGTGCCAGCAGCTTCACGCGAGAGAACCCCAGGGGTGGTGGCTACACCTTC | CASSFTRENPRGGGYTF
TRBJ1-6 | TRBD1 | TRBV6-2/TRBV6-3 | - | TGTGCCAGCAGTTACTTCGCGGGACAGGGAAATTCACCCCTCCACTTT | CASSYFAGQGNSPLHF
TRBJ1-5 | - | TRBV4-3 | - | TGCGCCAGCAGACAGAGCAATCAGCCCCAGCATTTT | CASRQSNQPQHF
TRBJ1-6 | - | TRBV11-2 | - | TGTGCCAGCAGCTCCGACAGTTCAAAGGATAGCTCCTATAATTCACCCCTCCACTTT | CASSSDSSKDSSYNSPLHF
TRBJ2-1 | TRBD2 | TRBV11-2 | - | TGTGCCAGCAGCGTACGACTAGCGGGGGGATACAATGAGCAGTTCTTC | CASSVRLAGGYNEQFF
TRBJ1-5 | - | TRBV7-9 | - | TGTGCCAGCGCCAAGGAGGCGGGCGGGGATCAGCCCCAGCATTTT | CASAKEAGGDQPQHF
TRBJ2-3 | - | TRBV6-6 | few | TGTGCCAGCAGTACAGACCCCTCTGCGACAGATACGCAGTATTTT | CASSTDPSATDTQYF
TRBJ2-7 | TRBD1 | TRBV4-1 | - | TGCGCCAGCACCCGACAGGGGAGAGGGGAGCAGTACTTC | CASTRQGRGEQYF
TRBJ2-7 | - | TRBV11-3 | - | TGTGCCAGCAGCTTACGGGGGGCGTCCTACGAGCAGTACTTC | CASSLRGASYEQYF
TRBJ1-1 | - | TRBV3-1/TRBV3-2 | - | TGTGCCAGCAGCCAGAAGTTCAGGAACACTGAAGCTTTCTTT | CASSQKFRNTEAFF
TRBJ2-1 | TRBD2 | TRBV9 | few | TGTGCCAGCAGCGTGACTAGCGTCAATGAGCAGTTCTTC | CASSVTSVNEQFF
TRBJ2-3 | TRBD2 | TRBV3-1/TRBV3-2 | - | TGTGCCAGCAGCCGAGCTAGCGGTGGAGGAGATACGCAGTATTTT | CASSRASGGGDTQYF
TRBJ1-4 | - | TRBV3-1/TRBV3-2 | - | TGTGCCAGCAGCCAAGACGGTGAGGGAACAAACGAAAAACTGTTTTTT | CASSQDGEGTNEKLFF
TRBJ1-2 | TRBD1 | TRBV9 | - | TGTGCCAGCAGCCCGGGACAGGGGATCTATGGCTACACCTTC | CASSPGQGIYGYTF
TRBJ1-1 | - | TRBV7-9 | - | TGTGCCAGCAGCCCGGGAACTGAAGCTTTCTTT | CASSPGTEAFF
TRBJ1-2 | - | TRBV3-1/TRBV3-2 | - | TGTGCCAGCACCGGTGGGAGACTCTATGGCTACACCTTC | CASTGGRLYGYTF
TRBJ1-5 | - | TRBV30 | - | TGTGCCTGGAGTGTAGCAGGGAATCAGCCCCAGCATTTT | CAWSVAGNQPQHF
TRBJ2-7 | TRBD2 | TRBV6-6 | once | TGTGCCAGCAGCGCGGGGGGTAACTACGAGCAGTACTTC | CASSAGGNYEQYF
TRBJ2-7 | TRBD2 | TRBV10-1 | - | TGCGCCAGGACCGGACTAGCGGGAGGATCTATGGTGGGGTGGTGGGGCTACGAGCAGTACTTC | CARTGLAGGSMVGWWGYEQYF
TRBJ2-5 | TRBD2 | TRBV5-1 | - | TGCGCCAGCAGCTTAGCGGGAGGGCCTGGAGAGACCCAGTACTTC | CASSLAGGPGETQYF
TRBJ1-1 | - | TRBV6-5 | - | TGTGCCAGCAGTTTGGACACCATGAACACTGAAGCTTTCTTT | CASSLDTMNTEAFF
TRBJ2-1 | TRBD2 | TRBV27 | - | TGTGCCAGCAGCCGCCGGGGGGGTCAGGGCAATGAGCAGTTCTTC | CASSRRGGQGNEQFF
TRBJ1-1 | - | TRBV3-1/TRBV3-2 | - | TGTGCCAGCAGCCAGACGGGATTGAACACTGAAGCTTTCTTT | CASSQTGLNTEAFF
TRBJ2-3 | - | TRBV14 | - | TGTGCCAGCAGCCAGAAGGGGTGGGGAGATACGCAGTATTTT | CASSQKGWGDTQYF
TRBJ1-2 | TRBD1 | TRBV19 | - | TGTGCCAGTAACGACAGGGGCTATGGCTACACCTTC | CASNDRGYGYTF
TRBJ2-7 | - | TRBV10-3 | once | TGTGCCATCAGTGAGTCGAACAGCTACGAGCAGTACTTC | CAISESNSYEQYF
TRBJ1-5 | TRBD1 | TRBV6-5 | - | TGTGCCAGCAGTTTCGGACAGGGCCGGAATCAGCCCCAGCATTTT | CASSFGQGRNQPQHF
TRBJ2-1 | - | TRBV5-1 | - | TGCGCCAGCAGATTGCATGTTGATGGGACTCAATACAATGAGCAGTTCTTC | CASRLHVDGTQYNEQFF
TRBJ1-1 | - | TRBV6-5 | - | TGTGCCAGCAGTCCATCGAACACTGAAGCTTTCTTT | CASSPSNTEAFF
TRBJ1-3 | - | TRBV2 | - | TGTGCCAGCAGTTACAGGGCTACCTCTGGAAACACCATATATTTT | CASSYRATSGNTIYF
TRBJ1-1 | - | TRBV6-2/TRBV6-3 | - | TGTGCCAGCAGTTCCCACGACAGGAGGAACACTGAAGCTTTCTTT | CASSSHDRRNTEAFF
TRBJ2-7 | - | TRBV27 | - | TGTGCCAGCAGTCGAGCGGGTCCCCGGGAGCAGTACTTC | CASSRAGPREQYF
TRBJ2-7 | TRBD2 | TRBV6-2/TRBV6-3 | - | TGTGCCAGCAGTTACTCGAGACTAGCGGCAACCTACGAGCAGTACTTC | CASSYSRLAATYEQYF
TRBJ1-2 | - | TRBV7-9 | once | TGTGCCAGCAGCTCCGACTATGGCTACACCTTC | CASSSDYGYTF
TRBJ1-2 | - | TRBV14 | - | TGTGCCAGCAGCCCAGGGCGGGGGGGCTACACCTTC | CASSPGRGGYTF
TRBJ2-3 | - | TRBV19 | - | TGTGCCAGTAGTAGTCTAGTTAACACAGATACGCAGTATTTT | CASSSLVNTDTQYF
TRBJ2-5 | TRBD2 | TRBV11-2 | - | TGTGCCAGCAGCCCCCTCGGGGGGGCGGGCAGCCTGGGCCAGTACTTC | CASSPLGGAGSLGQYF
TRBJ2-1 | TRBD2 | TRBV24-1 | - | TGTGCCACCAGTGATTTGAAGTTCGCGGGAGGCAATGAGCAGTTCTTC | CATSDLKFAGGNEQFF
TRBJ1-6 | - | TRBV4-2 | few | TGTGCCAGCAGCCAAGAGCGGACACAGGGAGGGCACCTCCACTTT | CASSQERTQGGHLHF
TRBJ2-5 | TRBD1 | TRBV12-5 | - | TGTGCTAGTGGTTTGGGACAGGGGCATCAAGAGACCCAGTACTTC | CASGLGQGHQETQYF
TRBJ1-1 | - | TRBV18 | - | TGTGCCAGCTCAAAGGAGCCAAACACTGAAGCTTTCTTT | CASSKEPNTEAFF
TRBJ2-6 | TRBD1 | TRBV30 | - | TGTGCCTGGAGTAGACAGGGCTCTGGGGCCAACGTCCTGACTTTC | CAWSRQGSGANVLTF
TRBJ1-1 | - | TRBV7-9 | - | TGTGCCAGCGGACGGGTGGCAGGGCTGGTGACCCCAGAAGCTTTCTTT | CASGRVAGLVTPEAFF
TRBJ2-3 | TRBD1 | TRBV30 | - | TGTGCCTGGAGCGAGACAGGGGGCGAGTCAGATACGCAGTATTTT | CAWSETGGESDTQYF